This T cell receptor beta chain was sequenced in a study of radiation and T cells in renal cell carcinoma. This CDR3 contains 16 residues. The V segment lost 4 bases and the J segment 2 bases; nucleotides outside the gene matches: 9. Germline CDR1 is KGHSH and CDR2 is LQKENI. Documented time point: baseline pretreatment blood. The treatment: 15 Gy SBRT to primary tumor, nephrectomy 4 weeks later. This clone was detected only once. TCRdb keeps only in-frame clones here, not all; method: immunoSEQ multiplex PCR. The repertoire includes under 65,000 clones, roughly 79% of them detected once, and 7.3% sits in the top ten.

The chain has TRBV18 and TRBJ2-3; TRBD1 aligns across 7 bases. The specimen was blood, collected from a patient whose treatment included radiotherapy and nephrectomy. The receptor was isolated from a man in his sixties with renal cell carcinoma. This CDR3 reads CASSLQGWITTDTQYF. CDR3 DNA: TGTGCCAGCTCACTACAGGGGTGGATTACCACAGATACGCAGTATTTT.